This T cell receptor beta chain is drawn from a study of response to subunit inactivated influenza vaccine. The CDR3 covers 14 residues. Germline CDR1 reads MNHEY; CDR2 reads SVGEGT. The ends were cut back, 2 bases at V and 0 bases at J, with 7 bases in the middle. MiXCR, applied by TCRdb to the RT-PCR reads, yields one record per CDR3 protein. The table records approximately 700,000 distinct CDR3 sequences, approximately 14% of them present only once. With respect to this clonotype: The antigen remains unidentified.

Broader study findings: Authors suggested that a seasonal influenza vaccination recruits few new T cells each time.

The TCR originated in a man in his forties or fifties who received an inactivated influenza vaccine. The rearrangement uses TRBV6-2 or TRBV6-3 and TRBJ2-5; TRBD2 is a possible D gene (5 bases). The starting material was PBMCs from blood, obtained 14 days before vaccination. CDR3 DNA sequence: TGTGCCAGCAGTTACGGCGGGTACCAAGAGACCCAGTACTTC. Protein: CASSYGGYQETQYF.